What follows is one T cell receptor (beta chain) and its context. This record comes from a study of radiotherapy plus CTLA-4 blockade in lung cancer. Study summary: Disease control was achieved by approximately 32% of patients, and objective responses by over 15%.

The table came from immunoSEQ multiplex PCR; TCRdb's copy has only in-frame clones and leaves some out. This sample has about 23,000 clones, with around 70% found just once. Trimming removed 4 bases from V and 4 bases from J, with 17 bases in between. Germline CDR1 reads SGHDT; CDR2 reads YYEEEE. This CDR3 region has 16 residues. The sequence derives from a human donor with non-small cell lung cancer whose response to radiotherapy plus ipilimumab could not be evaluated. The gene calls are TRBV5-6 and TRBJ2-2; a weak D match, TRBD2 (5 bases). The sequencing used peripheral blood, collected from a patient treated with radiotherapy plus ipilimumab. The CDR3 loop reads CASSLWKGLITGELFF. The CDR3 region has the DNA TGTGCCAGCAGCCTATGGAAAGGACTCATCACCGGGGAGCTGTTTTTT.